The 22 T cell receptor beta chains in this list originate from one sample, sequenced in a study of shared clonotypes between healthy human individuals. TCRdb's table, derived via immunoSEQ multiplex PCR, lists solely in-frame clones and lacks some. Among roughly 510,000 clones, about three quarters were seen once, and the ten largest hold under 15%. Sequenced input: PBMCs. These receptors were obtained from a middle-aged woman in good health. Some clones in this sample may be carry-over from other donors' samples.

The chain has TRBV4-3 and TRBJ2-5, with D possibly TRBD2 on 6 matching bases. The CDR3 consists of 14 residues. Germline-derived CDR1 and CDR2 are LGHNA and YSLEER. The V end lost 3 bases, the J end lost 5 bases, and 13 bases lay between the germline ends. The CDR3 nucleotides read TGCGCCAGCAGCCACCGCCAGCGGGCCGAGACCCAGTACTTC. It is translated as CASSHRQRAETQYF.

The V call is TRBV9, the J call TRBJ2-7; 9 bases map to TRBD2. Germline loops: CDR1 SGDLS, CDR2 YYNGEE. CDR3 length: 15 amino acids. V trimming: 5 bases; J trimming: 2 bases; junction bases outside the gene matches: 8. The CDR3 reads CASSDGLAGPYEQYF. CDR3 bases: TGTGCCAGCAGTGACGGGCTAGCGGGGCCCTACGAGCAGTACTTC.

The CDR3 spells CASSLVSLVRYEQYF. In nucleotides, the CDR3 is TGTGCCAGCAGCTTGGTTTCGCTAGTTAGGTACGAGCAGTACTTC. This chain joins TRBV5-6 and TRBJ2-7; D gene unclear. The germline V gene encodes CDR1 SGHDT and CDR2 YYEEEE. The CDR3 is 15 amino acids. V gave up 0 bases and J gave up 4 bases, with 14 bases separating them.

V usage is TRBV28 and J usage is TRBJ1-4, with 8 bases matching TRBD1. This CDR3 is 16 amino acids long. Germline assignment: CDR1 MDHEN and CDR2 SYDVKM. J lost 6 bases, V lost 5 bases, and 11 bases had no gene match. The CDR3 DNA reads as TGTGCCAGCAGTACACCGCAGGGGGCGGCGGATGAAAAACTGTTTTTT. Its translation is CASSTPQGAADEKLFF.

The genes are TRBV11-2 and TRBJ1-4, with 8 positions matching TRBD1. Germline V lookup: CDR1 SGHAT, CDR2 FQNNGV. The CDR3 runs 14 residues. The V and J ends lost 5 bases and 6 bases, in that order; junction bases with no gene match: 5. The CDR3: CASSPGQGYEKLFF. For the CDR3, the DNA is TGTGCCAGCAGCCCAGGACAGGGCTATGAAAAACTGTTTTTT. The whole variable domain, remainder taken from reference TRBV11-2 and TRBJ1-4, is EAGVAQSPRYKIIEKRQSVAFWCNPISGHATLYWYQQILGQGPKLLIQFQNNGVVDDSQLPKDRFSAERLKGVDSTLKIQPAKLEDSAVYLCASSPGQGYEKLFFGSGTQLSVL.

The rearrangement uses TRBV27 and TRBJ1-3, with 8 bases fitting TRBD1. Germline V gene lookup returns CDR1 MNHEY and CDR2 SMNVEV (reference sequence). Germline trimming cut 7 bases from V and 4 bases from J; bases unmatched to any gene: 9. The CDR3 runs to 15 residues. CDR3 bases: TGTGCCAGCAAGCAAGACAGGGGCCGAGGAAACACCATATATTTT. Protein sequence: CASKQDRGRGNTIYF.

The CDR3 sequence is CASSPQGGTGAYEQYF. The CDR3 DNA follows: TGTGCCAGCTCACCACAGGGTGGGACAGGGGCCTACGAGCAGTACTTC. The chain uses TRBV18 and TRBJ2-7, with 10 bases matching TRBD1. Germline V lookup: CDR1 KGHSH, CDR2 LQKENI. With 1 base clipped from V and 2 bases from J, the junction kept 5 bases outside the gene matches. The CDR3 runs 16 residues. The entire variable domain, with the rest obtained from reference TRBV18 and TRBJ2-7, is as follows: NAGVMQNPRHLVRRRGQEARLRCSPMKGHSHVYWYRQLPEEGLKFMVYLQKENIIDESGMPKERFSAEFPKEGPSILRIQQVVRGDSAAYFCASSPQGGTGAYEQYFGPGTRLTVT.

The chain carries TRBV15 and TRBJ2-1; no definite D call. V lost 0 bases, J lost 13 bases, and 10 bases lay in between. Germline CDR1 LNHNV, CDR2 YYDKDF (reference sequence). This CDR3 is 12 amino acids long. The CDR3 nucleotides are TGTGCCACCAGCAGAGACCAACCCTTACAGTTCTTC. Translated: CATSRDQPLQFF. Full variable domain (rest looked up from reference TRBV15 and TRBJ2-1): DAMVIQNPRYQVTQFGKPVTLSCSQTLNHNVMYWYQQKSSQAPKLLFHYYDKDFNNEADTPDNFQSRRPNTSFCFLDIRSPGLGDTAMYLCATSRDQPLQFFGPGTRLTVL.

The CDR3 bases are TGTGCCAGCAGCTTAGGTTTTAGCGGACAAGAGACCCAGTACTTC. Its translation is CASSLGFSGQETQYF. J is TRBJ2-5 and V is TRBV11-3; a weak D match, TRBD2 (6 bases). This CDR3 contains 15 residues. The V and J ends lost 1 base and 2 bases respectively, with 11 bases between them. Per the germline V gene, CDR1 is SGHNT and CDR2 is YENEEA.

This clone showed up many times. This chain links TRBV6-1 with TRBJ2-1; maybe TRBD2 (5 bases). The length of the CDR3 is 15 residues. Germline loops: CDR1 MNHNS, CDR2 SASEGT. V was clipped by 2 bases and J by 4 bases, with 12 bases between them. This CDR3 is CASSEILEGYNEQFF. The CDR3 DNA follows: TGTGCCAGCAGTGAAATTCTAGAGGGTTACAATGAGCAGTTCTTC.

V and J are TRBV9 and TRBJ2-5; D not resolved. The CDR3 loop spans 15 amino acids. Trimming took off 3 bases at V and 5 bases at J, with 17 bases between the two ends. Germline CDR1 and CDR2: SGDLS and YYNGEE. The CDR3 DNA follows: TGTGCCAGCAGCGCTAGATCCAGAGCCCGGGAGACCCAGTACTTC. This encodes CASSARSRARETQYF.

CDR3 in DNA: TGTGCCAGCAGCCAATATGGACAGGGTGGGTCCTACAATGAGCAGTTCTTC. It specifies CASSQYGQGGSYNEQFF. V is TRBV4-2 and J is TRBJ2-1, with 8 bases fitting TRBD1. V lost 2 bases to trimming and J lost 1 base; unmatched junction nucleotides: 7. The CDR3 is made up of 17 amino acids. Germline lookup yields CDR1 LGHNA and CDR2 YNFKEQ.

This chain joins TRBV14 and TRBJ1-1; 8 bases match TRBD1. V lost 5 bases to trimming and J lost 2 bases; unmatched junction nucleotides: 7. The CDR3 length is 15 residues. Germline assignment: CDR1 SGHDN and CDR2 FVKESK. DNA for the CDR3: TGTGCCAGCAGCTACTGGACAGGGCGCAACACTGAAGCTTTCTTT. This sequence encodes CASSYWTGRNTEAFF.

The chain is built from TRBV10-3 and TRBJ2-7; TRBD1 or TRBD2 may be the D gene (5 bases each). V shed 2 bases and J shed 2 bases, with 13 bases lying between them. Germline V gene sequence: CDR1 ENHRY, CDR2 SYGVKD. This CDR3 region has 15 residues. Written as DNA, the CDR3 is TGTGCCATCAGTGAGGTGATGGGGACCACCTACGAGCAGTACTTC. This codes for CAISEVMGTTYEQYF.

The CDR3 is CASRGTATYEQYF. The CDR3 DNA reads as TGTGCCAGCAGAGGGACGGCGACCTACGAGCAGTACTTC. The chain joins TRBV6-5 to TRBJ2-7, with D perhaps given as TRBD1 or TRBD2 (5 bases each). Per the germline V gene, CDR1 is MNHEY and CDR2 is SVGAGI. Between the trimmed V and J ends, which lost 6 bases and 2 bases, there was a span of 11 bases. CDR3 length equals 13 residues.

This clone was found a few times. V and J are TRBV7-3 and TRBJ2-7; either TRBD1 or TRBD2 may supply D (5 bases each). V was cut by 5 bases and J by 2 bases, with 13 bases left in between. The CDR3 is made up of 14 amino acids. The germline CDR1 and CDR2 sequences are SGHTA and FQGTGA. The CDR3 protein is CASSPNGGPYEQYF. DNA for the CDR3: TGTGCCAGCAGCCCGAATGGGGGTCCCTACGAGCAGTACTTC.

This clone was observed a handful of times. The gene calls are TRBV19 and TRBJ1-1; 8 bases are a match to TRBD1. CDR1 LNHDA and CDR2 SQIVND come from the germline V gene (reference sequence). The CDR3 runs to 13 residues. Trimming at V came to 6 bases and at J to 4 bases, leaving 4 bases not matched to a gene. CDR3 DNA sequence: TGTGCCAGTAGAACGACAGGGGTCACTGAAGCTTTCTTT. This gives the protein CASRTTGVTEAFF.

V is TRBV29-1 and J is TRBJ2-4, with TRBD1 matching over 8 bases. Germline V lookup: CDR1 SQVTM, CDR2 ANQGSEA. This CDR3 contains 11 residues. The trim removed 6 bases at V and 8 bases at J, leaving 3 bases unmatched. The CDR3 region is CSVQGADIQYF. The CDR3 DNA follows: TGCAGCGTCCAGGGGGCAGACATTCAGTACTTC.

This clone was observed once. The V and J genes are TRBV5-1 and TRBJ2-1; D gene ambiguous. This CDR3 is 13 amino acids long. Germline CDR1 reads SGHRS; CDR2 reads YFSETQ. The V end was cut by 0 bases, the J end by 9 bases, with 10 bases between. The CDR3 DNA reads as TGCGCCAGCAGCTTGGGGCCCCTCGCTGAGCAGTTCTTC. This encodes CASSLGPLAEQFF.

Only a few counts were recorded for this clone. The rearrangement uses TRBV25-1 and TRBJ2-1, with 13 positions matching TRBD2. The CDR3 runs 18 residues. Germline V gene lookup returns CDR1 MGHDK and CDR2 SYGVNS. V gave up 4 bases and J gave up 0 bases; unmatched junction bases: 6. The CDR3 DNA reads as TGTGCCAGCAGTGGCCCGACTAGCGGGAGGAGCTCCTACAATGAGCAGTTCTTC. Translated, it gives CASSGPTSGRSSYNEQFF. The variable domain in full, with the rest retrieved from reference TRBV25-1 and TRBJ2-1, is EADIYQTPRYLVIGTGKKITLECSQTMGHDKMYWYQQDPGMELHLIHYSYGVNSTEKGDLSSESTVSRIRTEHFPLTLESARPSHTSQYLCASSGPTSGRSSYNEQFFGPGTRLTVL.

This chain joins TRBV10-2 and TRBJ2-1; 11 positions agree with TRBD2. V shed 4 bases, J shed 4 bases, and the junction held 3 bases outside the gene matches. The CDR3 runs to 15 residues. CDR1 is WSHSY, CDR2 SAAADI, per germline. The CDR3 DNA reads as TGCGCCAGCAGTGCCGGGACTAGCGGTTACAATGAGCAGTTCTTC. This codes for CASSAGTSGYNEQFF.

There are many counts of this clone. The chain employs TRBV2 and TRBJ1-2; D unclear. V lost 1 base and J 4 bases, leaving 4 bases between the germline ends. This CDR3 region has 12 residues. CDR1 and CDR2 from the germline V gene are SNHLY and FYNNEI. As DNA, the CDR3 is TGTGCCAGCAGTGAAGAGTCCTATGGCTACACCTTC. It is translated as CASSEESYGYTF.